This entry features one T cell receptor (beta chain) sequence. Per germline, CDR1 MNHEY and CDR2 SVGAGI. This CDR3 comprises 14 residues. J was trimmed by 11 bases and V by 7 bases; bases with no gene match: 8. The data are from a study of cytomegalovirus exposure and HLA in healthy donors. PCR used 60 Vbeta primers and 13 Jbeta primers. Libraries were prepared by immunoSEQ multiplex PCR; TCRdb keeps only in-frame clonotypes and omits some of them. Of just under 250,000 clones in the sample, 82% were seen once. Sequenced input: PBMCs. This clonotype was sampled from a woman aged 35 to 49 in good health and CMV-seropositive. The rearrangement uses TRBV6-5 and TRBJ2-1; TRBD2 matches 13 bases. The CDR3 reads CASKGTSGAGKQFF. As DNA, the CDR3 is TGTGCCAGCAAGGGGACTAGCGGGGCAGGGAAGCAGTTCTTC.